This TCR beta chain was profiled in a study of molecular identifiers for immune sequencing clone quantification. About the research overall: In the replicates, RNA derived from roughly 20,000 or 100,000 naive CD8 cells was divided into five parts, and four were sequenced.

This CDR3 region has 15 residues. V shed 3 bases, J shed 9 bases, and the junction held 7 bases outside the gene matches. Germline V CDR1 and CDR2: SGHDT, YYEEEE. In regard to this clonotype: Its antigen is unknown. A read error is possible here, since a much larger clone lies one base away.

MiXCR, applied by TCRdb to the PCR reads, yields one record per CDR3 protein. The table includes tens of thousands of distinct CDR3 sequences, approximately 22% detected once. Between about 19,000 and 1,000,000 sorted cells, with 10%, 30% or 50% RNA, yielded naive CD8 libraries. Study-wide findings and caveats: Barcode collisions between identical TCR molecules could shrink estimates of highly expanded clone sizes. Clones above 20 RNA copies held over 97% of effector molecules, under 1% in naive cells.

The clonotype comes from a human donor in good health. Some libraries in this study had Jurkat cell RNA spiked in. The sample consisted of naive CD8+ T cells from blood, with Jurkat cell RNA spiked in. Subset in this sample: FACS-sorted CD8+CD4-CCR7+CD45RA+ naive T cells. The V and J genes are TRBV5-6 and TRBJ2-1, with 12 bases fitting TRBD2. CDR3 loop: CASSSTSGGRGEQFF. The CDR3 region has the DNA TGTGCCAGCAGCTCGACTAGCGGGGGCAGAGGTGAGCAGTTCTTC.